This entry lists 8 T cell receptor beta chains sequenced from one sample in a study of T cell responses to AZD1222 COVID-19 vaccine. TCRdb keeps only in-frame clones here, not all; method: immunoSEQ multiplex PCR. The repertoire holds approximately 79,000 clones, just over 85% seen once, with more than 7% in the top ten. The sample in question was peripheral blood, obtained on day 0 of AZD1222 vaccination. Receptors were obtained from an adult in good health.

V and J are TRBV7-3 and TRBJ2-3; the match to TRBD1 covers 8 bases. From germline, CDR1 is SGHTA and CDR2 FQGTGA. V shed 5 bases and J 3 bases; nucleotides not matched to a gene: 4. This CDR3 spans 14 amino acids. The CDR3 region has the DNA TGTGCCAGCAGCCCCACAGGGGGGACAGATACGCAGTATTTT. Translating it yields CASSPTGGTDTQYF.

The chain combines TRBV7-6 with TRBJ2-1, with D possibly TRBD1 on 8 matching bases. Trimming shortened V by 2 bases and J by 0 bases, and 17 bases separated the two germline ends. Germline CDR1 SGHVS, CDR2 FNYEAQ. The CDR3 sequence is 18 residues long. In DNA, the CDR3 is TGTGCCAGCAGCTTAAGAGGGGGGGACAGGAACTCCTACAATGAGCAGTTCTTC. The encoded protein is CASSLRGGDRNSYNEQFF.

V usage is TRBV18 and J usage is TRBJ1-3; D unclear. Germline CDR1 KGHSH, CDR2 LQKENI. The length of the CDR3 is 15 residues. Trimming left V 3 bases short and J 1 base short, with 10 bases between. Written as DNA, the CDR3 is TGTGCCAGCTCACCCCCCGATCGATCTGGAAACACCATATATTTT. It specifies CASSPPDRSGNTIYF.

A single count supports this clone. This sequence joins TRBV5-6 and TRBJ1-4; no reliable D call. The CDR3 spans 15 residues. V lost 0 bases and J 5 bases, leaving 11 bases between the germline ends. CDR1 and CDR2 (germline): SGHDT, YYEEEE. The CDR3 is CASSLAGQANEKLFF. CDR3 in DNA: TGTGCCAGCAGCTTGGCGGGTCAGGCAAATGAAAAACTGTTTTTT.

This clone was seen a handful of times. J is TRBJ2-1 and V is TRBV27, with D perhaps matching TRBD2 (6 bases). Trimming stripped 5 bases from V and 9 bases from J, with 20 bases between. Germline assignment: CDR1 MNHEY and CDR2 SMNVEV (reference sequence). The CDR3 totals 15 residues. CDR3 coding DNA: TGTGCCAGCAGTCCGCCACCGGGAGTTAGGGCTGAGCAGTTCTTC. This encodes CASSPPPGVRAEQFF.

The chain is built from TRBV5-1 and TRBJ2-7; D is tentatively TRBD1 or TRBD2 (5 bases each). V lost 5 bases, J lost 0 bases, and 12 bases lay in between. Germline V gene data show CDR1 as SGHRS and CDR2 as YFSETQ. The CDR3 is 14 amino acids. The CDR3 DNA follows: TGCGCCAGCAGGGCCGGGACGGTCTCCTACGAGCAGTACTTC. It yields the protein CASRAGTVSYEQYF. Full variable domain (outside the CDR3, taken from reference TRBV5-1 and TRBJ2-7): KAGVTQTPRYLIKTRGQQVTLSCSPISGHRSVSWYQQTPGQGLQFLFEYFSETQRNKGNFPGRFSGRQFSNSRSEMNVSTLELGDSALYLCASRAGTVSYEQYFGPGTRLTVT.

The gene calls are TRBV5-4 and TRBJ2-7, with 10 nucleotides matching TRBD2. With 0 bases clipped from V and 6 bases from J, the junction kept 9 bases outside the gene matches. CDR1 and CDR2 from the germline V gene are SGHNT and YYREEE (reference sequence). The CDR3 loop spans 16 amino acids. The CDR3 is CASSLGGLAGVSEQYF. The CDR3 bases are TGTGCCAGCAGCTTGGGGGGGCTAGCGGGAGTGTCCGAGCAGTACTTC.

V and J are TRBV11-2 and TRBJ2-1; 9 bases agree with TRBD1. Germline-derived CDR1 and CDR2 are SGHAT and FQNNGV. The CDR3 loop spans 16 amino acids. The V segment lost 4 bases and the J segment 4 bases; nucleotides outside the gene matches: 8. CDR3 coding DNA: TGTGCCAGCAGCTCAACAGGGGGCGTAGGGTACAATGAGCAGTTCTTC. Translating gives CASSSTGGVGYNEQFF.